The TCR beta chain under discussion was sequenced for a study of Graves' ophthalmopathy and Graves' hyperthyroidism. Study at large: Researchers obtained peripheral blood at initial diagnosis, before any treatment had begun.

The study amplified TCR beta CDR3 regions using RNA transcripts. An opening RT-PCR round employed HTBI primers and preceded a second-round multiplex PCR. TCRdb recomputed calls from the multiplex PCR reads with MiXCR, one row per CDR3 protein. The sample has about 620,000 distinct CDR3 sequences, approximately 22% seen once. The V end was cut by 1 base, the J end by 0 bases, with 16 bases between. Looked up from germline, CDR1 is SGHVS and CDR2 is FQNEAQ. The CDR3 runs to 17 residues. About 10 ml of fresh blood yielded the PBMCs by density gradient. Sequences were obtained from peripheral blood. The chain recombines TRBV7-8 with TRBJ2-7; no clear D gene. The TCR originated in a woman between 18 and 29 years old with stable Graves' hyperthyroidism. Some clones in this sample may be carry-over from other donors' samples. The CDR3 DNA follows: TGTGCCAGCAGCTTAGACACCCGGTTAGGAAGCTCCTACGAGCAGTACTTC. Translation gives CASSLDTRLGSSYEQYF. The full variable domain, with the rest looked up from reference TRBV7-8 and TRBJ2-7, is GAGVSQSPRYKVAKRGQDVALRCDPISGHVSLFWYQQALGQGPEFLTYFQNEAQLDKSGLPSDRFFAERPEGSVSTLKIQRTQQEDSAVYLCASSLDTRLGSSYEQYFGPGTRLTVT.